Below are 6 T cell receptor beta chains sequenced from a single sample in a study of blood T cells in healthy people across ages. Then a second PCR, running roughly 7 to 11 cycles, was carried out with a sample-barcoded 5' primer and a J-beta primer mix. TCRdb reanalysed the 5' RACE reads using MiXCR and keeps one entry per CDR3 protein. The table records under 2 million distinct CDR3 sequences, about 32% of them present only once. Material for sequencing was blood. Receptor source: a woman in her thirties in good health.

The V and J genes are TRBV20-1 and TRBJ2-7; D unresolved. CDR1 is DFQATT and CDR2 is SNEGSKA in the germline V gene (reference sequence). This CDR3 is built from 16 residues. The V and J ends lost 0 bases and 5 bases respectively, with 20 bases between them. The CDR3 reads CSARDPHAKKSHEQYF. The CDR3 DNA sequence: TGCAGTGCTAGAGATCCCCACGCGAAAAAAAGCCACGAGCAGTACTTC.

This chain links TRBV27 with TRBJ1-5; the D is unclear. V lost 0 bases and J lost 2, with 11 bases in between. This CDR3 is built from 16 residues. Germline CDR1 reads MNHEY; CDR2 reads SMNVEV (reference sequence). The CDR3 region is CASSLSFDGRNQPQHF. CDR3 nucleotide sequence: TGTGCCAGCAGTTTATCGTTCGACGGGCGCAATCAGCCCCAGCATTTT.

This clonotype was counted only a few times. V usage is TRBV2 and J usage is TRBJ2-6; possible D gene TRBD2, 5 bases. The CDR3 extends over 15 amino acids. Germline CDR1 and CDR2: SNHLY and FYNNEI. V gave up 6 bases and J gave up 2 bases, with 11 bases separating them. CDR3 coding DNA: TGTGCCAGCAGGCGGACTTTCACTGGGGCCAACGTCCTGACTTTC. This translates into CASRRTFTGANVLTF. The full variable domain, rest sourced from reference TRBV2 and TRBJ2-6, is EPEVTQTPSHQVTQMGQEVILRCVPISNHLYFYWYRQILGQKVEFLVSFYNNEISEKSEIFDDQFSVERPDGSNFTLKIRSTKLEDSAMYFCASRRTFTGANVLTFGAGSRLTVL.

CDR3 residues: CASSGRLADTGELFF. The CDR3 coding sequence is TGTGCCAGCAGTGGTAGACTAGCAGACACCGGGGAGCTGTTTTTT. The chain carries TRBV2 and TRBJ2-2, with 7 bases lining up with TRBD2. CDR1 and CDR2 from the germline V gene are SNHLY and FYNNEI. CDR3 size: 15 residues. V trimming: 4 bases; J trimming: 3 bases; junction bases outside the gene matches: 5. The full variable domain, completed using reference TRBV2 and TRBJ2-2, is EPEVTQTPSHQVTQMGQEVILRCVPISNHLYFYWYRQILGQKVEFLVSFYNNEISEKSEIFDDQFSVERPDGSNFTLKIRSTKLEDSAMYFCASSGRLADTGELFFGEGSRLTVL.

This clonotype was observed a handful of times. The rearrangement links TRBV9 to TRBJ2-3; weak D call: TRBD1 (6 bases). Germline V lookup: CDR1 SGDLS, CDR2 YYNGEE. Trimming took off 0 bases at V and 0 bases at J, with 8 bases between the two ends. The CDR3 runs to 15 residues. The CDR3 nucleotides are TGTGCCAGCAGCGTAGGGGACACTAGCACAGATACGCAGTATTTT. Translation: CASSVGDTSTDTQYF.

This clonotype was counted only a few times. The rearrangement links TRBV20-1 to TRBJ2-3, with TRBD2 matching 14 bases. Germline CDR1 and CDR2: DFQATT and SNEGSKA (reference sequence). The CDR3 contains 17 residues. V gave up 5 bases and J gave up 2 bases; unmatched junction bases: 9. The CDR3 coding sequence is TGCAGTGCTCCGACGGGACTAGCGGGGGACAACACAGATACGCAGTATTTT. It is translated as CSAPTGLAGDNTDTQYF.